The 26 T cell receptor beta chains listed next were all sequenced from one sample in a study of blood T cell repertoires in COVID-19. Generated by immunoSEQ multiplex PCR, the TCRdb table keeps only in-frame clones and is missing some. The sample contains 90,000 to 150,000 clones, more than 70% of which appear only once. Sequenced material: peripheral blood. These receptors were collected from a human donor in a cohort sampled during active COVID-19.

In its sample, this clone was seen a few times. This sequence joins TRBV2 and TRBJ1-5, with a weak D call TRBD1 (5 bases). This CDR3 spans 15 amino acids. Trimming left V 6 bases short and J 2 bases short, with 14 bases between. Germline V gene lookup returns CDR1 SNHLY and CDR2 FYNNEI. CDR3 region: CASSGGDAGNQPQHF. The CDR3 coding sequence is TGTGCCAGCAGCGGAGGGGACGCGGGCAATCAGCCCCAGCATTTT.

The V and J genes are TRBV3-1 (or the pseudogene TRBV3-2) and TRBJ2-7; 10 bases agree with TRBD2. From germline, CDR1 is LGHDT and CDR2 YNNKEL (reference sequence). The ends lost 1 base at V and 7 bases at J; junction bases unmatched: 4. CDR3 length: 14 residues. CDR3 in DNA: TGTGCCAGCAGCCAAGGAGCGGGAGGGTGGGAGCAGTACTTC. Protein: CASSQGAGGWEQYF.

This sequence joins TRBV19 and TRBJ2-7, with a tentative D call TRBD2 (5 bases). Germline CDR1 and CDR2: LNHDA and SQIVND (reference sequence). Trimming stripped 6 bases from V and 3 bases from J, with 12 bases between. The CDR3 totals 13 residues. CDR3: CASRYTGDYEQYF. The DNA of the CDR3 is TGTGCCAGTAGATATACCGGGGACTACGAGCAGTACTTC.

This rearrangement joins TRBV9 to TRBJ1-2, with TRBD1 as a possible D gene (6 bases). CDR3 length: 13 residues. V gave up 0 bases and J gave up 8 bases, with 11 bases separating them. Germline-derived CDR1 and CDR2 are SGDLS and YYNGEE. CDR3 bases: TGTGCCAGCAGCGTAGCGCCAGGGGACGGCTACACCTTC. Translating gives CASSVAPGDGYTF.

This rearrangement joins TRBV21-1 to TRBJ2-7; the table gives TRBD1 as D, unverified against the DNA. TRBV21-1 is a known pseudogene. This CDR3 region has 16 residues. CDR3 nucleotides: TGTGCCCCAGCGCCGGGACAGATTTTCCTTGGGAACGAGCAGTACTTC. This codes for CAPAPGQIFLGNEQYF.

The chain has TRBV4-1 and TRBJ2-7; D not resolved. The ends were cut back, 1 base at V and 4 bases at J, with 14 bases in the middle. Germline V gene sequence: CDR1 MGHRA, CDR2 YSYEKL. The CDR3 has 15 residues. CDR3 loop: CASSQAFRQVYEQYF. Written as DNA, the CDR3 is TGCGCCAGCAGCCAAGCCTTTAGACAAGTTTACGAGCAGTACTTC.

J is TRBJ1-2 and V is TRBV7-9; the D is unclear. V lost 3 bases to trimming and J lost 2 bases, with 4 bases between them. The V gene's germline CDR1 is SEHNR and CDR2 FQNEAQ (reference sequence). The CDR3 is 12 amino acids. CDR3 region: CASSFVNYGYTF. The DNA of the CDR3 is TGTGCCAGCAGCTTCGTCAACTATGGCTACACCTTC.

The rearrangement links TRBV6-5 to TRBJ2-7; 9 nucleotides align to TRBD2. V was clipped by 11 bases and J by 0 bases; unmatched bases: 5. CDR1 MNHEY and CDR2 SVGAGI come from the germline V gene. The CDR3 has 13 amino acids. The CDR3 loop is CAGSSGSSYEQYF. The CDR3 nucleotides read TGTGCCGGAAGTAGCGGGAGCTCCTACGAGCAGTACTTC.

This clone has only one observation. This rearrangement joins TRBV5-1 to TRBJ2-7, with 7 bases aligning to TRBD1. Losses at the gene ends were 0 bases for V and 5 bases for J; bases not matched to a gene: 5. Germline-derived CDR1 and CDR2 are SGHRS and YFSETQ. The CDR3 has 14 amino acids. This CDR3 is CASSLGTGVDEQYF. The CDR3 nucleotides are TGCGCCAGCAGCTTGGGAACAGGGGTCGACGAGCAGTACTTC.

This clone was seen only once. The V call is TRBV19, the J call TRBJ1-2; D is possibly TRBD1 (5 bases). CDR1 is LNHDA and CDR2 is SQIVND in the germline V gene (reference sequence). V gave up 3 bases and J gave up 2 bases, with 7 bases separating them. This CDR3 contains 13 residues. The CDR3 region is CASSIPGNYGYTF. DNA of the CDR3: TGTGCCAGTAGTATCCCAGGGAACTATGGCTACACCTTC.

This chain joins TRBV27 and TRBJ1-2; 8 positions agree with TRBD1. The J segment lost 7 bases and the V segment lost 0 bases, leaving 10 bases of the junction unmatched. CDR3 size: 16 residues. CDR1 is MNHEY, CDR2 SMNVEV, per germline (reference sequence). The CDR3 DNA sequence: TGTGCCAGCAGTTTATCGTGGGGCAGGGGGCGTTTTGGCTACACCTTC. This translates into CASSLSWGRGRFGYTF.

With regard to this clone: The junction and the germline gene differ at one end; a read error may be behind it. This chain connects TRBV7-7 to TRBJ1-5; D unresolved. The V gene's germline CDR1 is SSHAT and CDR2 FNYEAQ (reference sequence). This CDR3 region has 13 residues. The CDR3 loop reads CASSLTDSQPQHF. In DNA, the CDR3 is TGTGCTAGCAGCTTAACTGATTCGCAGCCCCAGCATTTT.

Here the CDR3 reads CSAAARDEQYF. CDR3 bases: TGCAGTGCTGCAGCCCGGGACGAGCAGTACTTC. J is TRBJ2-7 and V is TRBV20-1; D is ambiguous. CDR1 DFQATT and CDR2 SNEGSKA come from the germline V gene (reference sequence). The ends were cut back, 5 bases at V and 5 bases at J, with 10 bases in the middle. The length of the CDR3 is 11 residues.

The rearrangement uses TRBV11-2 and TRBJ1-1; 7 nucleotides align to TRBD1. This CDR3 comprises 13 residues. V was clipped by 7 bases and J by 4 bases; unmatched bases: 6. Germline values: CDR1 SGHAT, CDR2 FQNNGV. In DNA, the CDR3 is TGTGCCAGCAAATTTACAGGGGCCACTGAAGCTTTCTTT. It translates to CASKFTGATEAFF.

The chain recombines TRBV11-2 with TRBJ1-5; D unresolved. CDR1 and CDR2 (germline): SGHAT, FQNNGV. CDR3 size: 13 residues. V was cut by 5 bases and J by 7 bases, with 12 bases left in between. CDR3 sequence: CASSPGERQPQHF. The CDR3 DNA is TGTGCCAGCAGCCCCGGCGAGCGACAGCCCCAGCATTTT.

The J gene is TRBJ2-7, the V gene TRBV5-1; 8 bases align to TRBD2. There are 14 residues in the CDR3. Germline CDR1 is SGHRS and CDR2 is YFSETQ. Unmatched junction bases numbered 9, after V lost 7 bases and J lost 3 bases. The CDR3 bases are TGCGCCAGCTCGGGGGGGACGAAGAGCTACGAGCAGTACTTC. It encodes CASSGGTKSYEQYF.

The rearrangement links TRBV12-3 or TRBV12-4 to TRBJ2-7; 7 nucleotides agree with TRBD1. The CDR3 loop spans 13 amino acids. Trimming removed 3 bases from V and 7 bases from J; junction bases left unmatched: 6. The CDR3 loop reads CASSFMSGGEQYF. DNA for the CDR3: TGTGCCAGCAGTTTTATGTCAGGGGGTGAGCAGTACTTC.

This chain links TRBV19 with TRBJ1-2; 9 bases agree with TRBD1. Germline lookup yields CDR1 LNHDA and CDR2 SQIVND (reference sequence). V trimming: 7 bases; J trimming: 4 bases; junction bases outside the gene matches: 7. CDR3 length equals 14 residues. The CDR3 is CASKPRDRVYGYTF. The CDR3 DNA sequence: TGTGCCAGTAAACCCCGGGACAGGGTCTATGGCTACACCTTC.

This clone has more than one count but fewer than ten. The chain links TRBV11-2 to TRBJ1-2, with 7 nucleotides matching TRBD1. Germline V gene lookup returns CDR1 SGHAT and CDR2 FQNNGV. The length of the CDR3 is 14 residues. J lost 4 bases, V lost 5 bases, and 7 bases had no gene match. This CDR3 is CASSPRQGTYGYTF. CDR3 nucleotides: TGTGCCAGCAGCCCCCGACAGGGTACCTATGGCTACACCTTC.

This chain uses TRBV28 with TRBJ1-2; TRBD1 agrees at 9 bases. J lost 5 bases, V lost 2 bases, and 12 bases had no gene match. Germline-derived CDR1 and CDR2 are MDHEN and SYDVKM. This CDR3 is 17 amino acids long. CDR3 nucleotides: TGTGCCAGCAGTTTAAGGGACAGGGCGATACTAAATTATGGCTACACCTTC. This codes for CASSLRDRAILNYGYTF.

V gene TRBV6-4 combines with J gene TRBJ2-7; 8 bases align to TRBD1. This CDR3 region has 12 residues. Looked up from germline, CDR1 is MRHNA and CDR2 is SNTAGT. The CDR3 region is CASSDLRQGKTV. DNA for the CDR3: TGTGCCAGCAGTGACTTGCGACAGGGGAAGACGGTC.

The chain has TRBV6-5 and TRBJ1-4; D call uncertain. This CDR3 has 12 residues. The germline V gene has CDR1 MNHEY and CDR2 SVGAGI. V lost 8 bases and J 7 bases, leaving 11 bases between the germline ends. CDR3 nucleotide sequence: TGTGCCAGCCGCGGGGATACTGAAAAACTGTTTTTT. Its translation is CASRGDTEKLFF.

The chain couples TRBV4-1 to TRBJ2-1; D is uncertain. The CDR3 spans 17 residues. CDR1 is MGHRA and CDR2 is YSYEKL in the germline V gene. Trimming left V 0 bases short and J 0 bases short, with 12 bases between. The CDR3 region has the DNA TGCGCCAGCAGCCAAGAGGGTGAGGTCAGCTCCTACAATGAGCAGTTCTTC. This codes for CASSQEGEVSSYNEQFF.

This clone showed up just a few times. The chain combines TRBV7-9 with TRBJ2-7; 12 positions agree with TRBD2. Germline V gives CDR1 SEHNR, CDR2 FQNEAQ (reference sequence). CDR3 length: 17 residues. V lost 5 bases and J lost 0; bases outside the gene matches: 8. The CDR3 loop is CASSPRSSGGASYEQYF. The DNA for the CDR3 is TGTGCCAGCAGCCCGCGATCTAGCGGGGGGGCCTCCTACGAGCAGTACTTC. Using reference TRBV7-9 and TRBJ2-7 for the parts outside the CDR3, the full variable domain is DTGVSQNPRHKITKRGQNVTFRCDPISEHNRLYWYRQTLGQGPEFLTYFQNEAQLEKSRLLSDRFSAERPKGSFSTLEIQRTEQGDSAMYLCASSPRSSGGASYEQYFGPGTRLTVT.

The rearrangement links TRBV6-5 to TRBJ2-7; TRBD1 aligns across 10 bases. The CDR3 length is 16 residues. Looked up from germline, CDR1 is MNHEY and CDR2 is SVGAGI. V was clipped by 4 bases and J by 0 bases; unmatched bases: 6. CDR3 protein: CASSWGQGTPSYEQYF. The CDR3 coding sequence is TGTGCCAGCAGTTGGGGACAGGGGACACCCTCCTACGAGCAGTACTTC.

As for this clone: A junction end diverges from the germline sequence, so it may reflect a read error. This chain uses TRBV28 with TRBJ2-7; unclear D gene. The CDR3 totals 14 residues. CDR1 and CDR2 (germline): MDHEN, SYDVKM. The CDR3 here is CANSLTPGDHEQYF. The CDR3 DNA is TGTGCCAACAGTTTAACCCCTGGAGACCACGAGCAGTACTTC.